The 30 T cell receptor beta chains below were found in one sample sequenced in a study of cytomegalovirus exposure and HLA in healthy donors. PCR primers comprised 60 Vbeta and 13 Jbeta primers. The table came from immunoSEQ multiplex PCR; TCRdb's copy has only in-frame clones and leaves some out. Here the sample spans tens of thousands of clones, 72% being singletons. Material for sequencing was PBMCs. These receptors originate from a woman in her 50s in good health and CMV-seronegative.

Only a few counts were recorded for this clone. The chain couples TRBV7-3 to TRBJ2-2; TRBD2 matches 10 bases. Germline V gene data show CDR1 as SGHTA and CDR2 as FQGTGA. V lost 5 bases, J lost 6 bases, and 6 bases stayed unmatched. The CDR3 loop spans 15 amino acids. CDR3 bases: TGTGCCAGCAGCCCGAAAGCGGGAGGGGCCGGGGAGCTGTTTTTT. It is translated as CASSPKAGGAGELFF.

The V and J genes are TRBV5-4 and TRBJ2-3; no clear D. In germline, CDR1 is SGHNT, CDR2 YYREEE (reference sequence). The V gene lost 0 bases and the J gene lost 2 bases, with 13 bases spanning the gap. The CDR3 consists of 16 residues. In nucleotides, the CDR3 is TGTGCCAGCAGCTTGGGGAGCCGGGTTCCCACAGATACGCAGTATTTT. This translates into CASSLGSRVPTDTQYF.

The chain has TRBV5-6 and TRBJ1-1; a possible D gene is TRBD1 (6 bases). The ends were cut back, 2 bases at V and 3 bases at J, with 17 bases in the middle. Germline lookup yields CDR1 SGHDT and CDR2 YYEEEE. The CDR3 covers 16 residues. The CDR3 DNA follows: TGTGCCAGCAGCTTCGGGCCTAGAGGGGGTCACACTGAAGCTTTCTTT. Its protein product is CASSFGPRGGHTEAFF.

The chain has TRBV5-1 and TRBJ1-6; tentative D call: TRBD1 (5 bases). Trimming took 0 bases from V and 7 from J, leaving 11 bases between them. Germline V lookup: CDR1 SGHRS, CDR2 YFSETQ. The CDR3 length is 15 residues. In nucleotides, the CDR3 is TGCGCCAGCAGCTTGGCCGGTCAGGGCAATTCACCCCTCCACTTT. Translation gives CASSLAGQGNSPLHF.

The chain recombines TRBV5-4 with TRBJ2-1, with TRBD1 identical over 9 bases. The V gene's germline CDR1 is SGHNT and CDR2 YYREEE (reference sequence). The CDR3 has 15 residues. Losses at the gene ends were 7 bases for V and 8 bases for J; bases not matched to a gene: 13. DNA of the CDR3: TGTGCCAGCCGTCCGGCGGACAGGGGAGGGGATGAGCAGTTCTTC. It codes for CASRPADRGGDEQFF.

This chain joins TRBV29-1 and TRBJ2-5, with TRBD1 as a possible D gene (6 bases). Per germline, CDR1 SQVTM and CDR2 ANQGSEA. The length of the CDR3 is 13 residues. The V and J ends lost 4 bases and 9 bases respectively, with 18 bases between them. CDR3 sequence (DNA): TGCAGCGTTGGGGAACAGGGCCAGCTTCCCCAGTACTTC. This sequence encodes CSVGEQGQLPQYF. Full variable domain (missing parts from reference TRBV29-1 and TRBJ2-5): SAVISQKPSRDICQRGTSLTIQCQVDSQVTMMFWYRQQPGQSLTLIATANQGSEATYESGFVIDKFPISRPNLTFSTLTVSNMSPEDSSIYLCSVGEQGQLPQYFGPGTRLLVL.

V is TRBV28 and J is TRBJ2-7, with 12 bases that match TRBD1. The CDR3 spans 15 residues. The V and J ends lost 5 bases and 7 bases, in that order; junction bases with no gene match: 9. CDR1 and CDR2 (germline): MDHEN, SYDVKM. The chain's CDR3 is CASSTPGQGAGEQYF. The DNA of the CDR3 is TGTGCCAGCAGTACCCCGGGACAGGGGGCGGGTGAGCAGTACTTC.

The chain uses TRBV6-1 and TRBJ2-1; D may be TRBD2 (6 bases). Germline V gene data show CDR1 as MNHNS and CDR2 as SASEGT. This CDR3 region has 14 residues. V lost 8 bases and J 2 bases, leaving 13 bases between the germline ends. The CDR3 region is CASLRREAYNEQFF. The CDR3 nucleotides are TGTGCCAGCCTACGAAGGGAGGCCTACAATGAGCAGTTCTTC.

The CDR3 nucleotides are TGTGCCTGGAGTACCACAGGGACCATATATTTT. It specifies CAWSTTGTIYF. The chain joins TRBV30 to TRBJ1-3; TRBD1 is a possible D gene (6 bases). V lost 2 bases and J lost 10, with 9 bases in between. Per germline, CDR1 GTSNPN and CDR2 SVGIG (reference sequence). This CDR3 comprises 11 residues.

The rearrangement joins TRBV6-5 to TRBJ2-7; TRBD2 aligns across 15 bases. The CDR3 runs 14 residues. The germline V gene has CDR1 MNHEY and CDR2 SVGAGI. V lost 4 bases, J lost 7 bases, and 2 bases stayed unmatched. The CDR3 region has the DNA TGTGCCAGCAGTTCCGGGACTAGCGGGAGGGAGCAGTACTTC. Residues: CASSSGTSGREQYF.

V usage is TRBV7-8 and J usage is TRBJ1-2, with D possibly matching TRBD1 (5 bases). CDR1 is SGHVS, CDR2 FQNEAQ, per germline. The CDR3 sequence is 15 residues long. Trimming pared 1 base from V and 0 bases from J, leaving 9 bases between. For the CDR3, the DNA is TGTGCCAGCAGCTTAGTGGGGGGAACTAACTATGGCTACACCTTC. Translating it yields CASSLVGGTNYGYTF. The full variable domain, completed using reference TRBV7-8 and TRBJ1-2, is GAGVSQSPRYKVAKRGQDVALRCDPISGHVSLFWYQQALGQGPEFLTYFQNEAQLDKSGLPSDRFFAERPEGSVSTLKIQRTQQEDSAVYLCASSLVGGTNYGYTFGSGTRLTVV.

This clone has just a few counts. V gene TRBV20-1 combines with J gene TRBJ2-5; D remains unclear. CDR1 DFQATT and CDR2 SNEGSKA come from the germline V gene (reference sequence). This CDR3 comprises 11 residues. Trimming stripped 5 bases from V and 9 bases from J, with 13 bases between. CDR3 amino acids: CSAPDAASQYF. The CDR3 nucleotides are TGCAGTGCTCCGGATGCGGCGTCCCAGTACTTC.

J is TRBJ1-6 and V is TRBV19; the match to TRBD1 covers 10 bases. Germline V gives CDR1 LNHDA, CDR2 SQIVND (reference sequence). V shed 3 bases and J 9 bases; nucleotides not matched to a gene: 5. This CDR3 is built from 15 residues. CDR3 loop: CASSMGQGMGSPLHF. CDR3 nucleotides: TGTGCCAGTAGTATGGGACAGGGGATGGGTTCACCCCTCCACTTT.

The J gene is TRBJ1-4, the V gene TRBV2; D unclear. Germline loops: CDR1 SNHLY, CDR2 FYNNEI. This CDR3 is 14 amino acids long. Trimming stripped 4 bases from V and 1 base from J, with 7 bases between. Here the CDR3 reads CASSVEGTNEKLFF. The CDR3 nucleotides are TGTGCCAGCAGTGTGGAGGGAACTAATGAAAAACTGTTTTTT.

In DNA, the CDR3 is TGTGCCAGCAGTTTAGGGGAGGGAACTTCCTACGAGCAGTACTTC. This sequence encodes CASSLGEGTSYEQYF. The chain is built from TRBV6-5 and TRBJ2-7; 7 bases map to TRBD2. J gave up 1 base and V 4 bases, and 7 bases lay outside the gene matches. Germline CDR1 is MNHEY and CDR2 is SVGAGI. The CDR3 consists of 15 residues.

This chain links TRBV5-7 with TRBJ2-2; 7 bases match TRBD1. TRBV5-7 is sorted into the ORF group, with uncertain function. The CDR3 loop spans 12 amino acids. With V trimmed by 3 bases and J by 7 bases, 0 bases remained unmatched. CDR3 region: CASSYRGGELFF. CDR3 sequence (DNA): TGTGCCAGCAGCTACAGGGGCGGGGAGCTGTTTTTT.

In this sample, this clone turned up a few times. DNA for the CDR3: TGTGCCAGCAGTGAGTCAGGCTACGAGCAGTACTTC. Its protein product is CASSESGYEQYF. The rearrangement uses TRBV2 and TRBJ2-7, with D unclear. The CDR3 extends over 12 amino acids. The V gene lost 3 bases and the J gene lost 3 bases, with 6 bases spanning the gap. Germline lookup yields CDR1 SNHLY and CDR2 FYNNEI.

V gene TRBV30 combines with J gene TRBJ1-6, with a possible D match to TRBD1 (6 bases). The CDR3 covers 13 residues. Germline lookup yields CDR1 GTSNPN and CDR2 SVGIG (reference sequence). V lost 0 bases, J lost 11 bases, and 11 bases lay in between. The CDR3, as DNA: TGTGCCTGGAGTGTAAGGGACACTACACCCCTCCACTTT. Its translation: CAWSVRDTTPLHF.

This clone was picked up a small number of times. Other DNA sequences from this sample encode an identical CDR3 as well. The chain joins TRBV7-3 to TRBJ1-1; D call uncertain. The CDR3 is made up of 13 amino acids. Trimming stripped 7 bases from V and 13 bases from J, with 22 bases between. Per the germline V gene, CDR1 is SGHTA and CDR2 is FQGTGA. The CDR3 DNA reads TGTGCCAGCAAAGGAGGACTTGGCACTGAGGTTTTCTTT. Residues: CASKGGLGTEVFF.

This sequence joins TRBV7-9 and TRBJ2-5; 11 bases align to TRBD1. The end of the DNA aligns better with TRBJ2-7, so the J call may be wrong. There are 13 residues in the CDR3. Germline V lookup: CDR1 SEHNR, CDR2 FQNEAQ (reference sequence). CDR3 amino acids: CASRGQGVYEQYF. The CDR3 coding sequence is TGTGCCAGCAGGGGACAGGGGGTCTACGAGCAGTACTTC.

The V gene is TRBV30, the J gene TRBJ1-1; no clear D gene. Trimming took 0 bases from V and 6 from J, leaving 14 bases between them. The CDR3 length is 14 residues. The germline gives CDR1 GTSNPN, CDR2 SVGIG (reference sequence). The CDR3 is CAWSVSGEVAEAFF. Written as DNA, the CDR3 is TGTGCCTGGAGTGTATCCGGGGAGGTAGCTGAAGCTTTCTTT.

This chain connects TRBV5-8 to TRBJ2-7, with TRBD2 as a possible D gene (5 bases). CDR3 length: 13 residues. CDR1 is SGHTS, CDR2 YDEGEE, per germline. The ends were cut back, 3 bases at V and 3 bases at J, with 10 bases in the middle. CDR3 nucleotide sequence: TGTGCCAGCAGCTGGAGGTTTTTCTACGAGCAGTACTTC. It specifies CASSWRFFYEQYF. Full variable domain (remainder filled in from reference TRBV5-8 and TRBJ2-7): EAGVTQSPTHLIKTRGQQATLRCSPISGHTSVYWYQQALGLGLQFLLWYDEGEERNRGNFPPRFSGRQFPNYSSELNVNALELEDSALYLCASSWRFFYEQYFGPGTRLTVT.

The V gene is TRBV7-2, the J gene TRBJ2-5; the D gene is possibly TRBD2 (6 bases). V was pared by 4 bases and J by 1 base, with 10 bases between. CDR1 is SGHTA and CDR2 is FQGNSA in the germline V gene. There are 14 residues in the CDR3. The CDR3 nucleotides are TGTGCCAGCAGCTCGTCGGGAGCCCAAGAGACCCAGTACTTC. Its translation is CASSSSGAQETQYF.

The chain recombines TRBV7-2 with TRBJ1-1; D is unresolved. Trimming shortened V by 5 bases and J by 7 bases, and 8 bases separated the two germline ends. The CDR3 is 11 amino acids. Germline V gene sequence: CDR1 SGHTA, CDR2 FQGNSA. CDR3 bases: TGTGCCAGCAGCCGAGTTGATGAAGCTTTCTTT. Encoded protein: CASSRVDEAFF.

The rearrangement uses TRBV19 and TRBJ1-1, with no clear D. Trimming took 3 bases from V and 10 from J, leaving 12 bases between them. Germline V gene data show CDR1 as LNHDA and CDR2 as SQIVND (reference sequence). This CDR3 contains 12 residues. The CDR3 DNA reads TGTGCCAGTAGTATTGTACTGTTCGGAGCTTTCTTT. The encoded protein is CASSIVLFGAFF.

This clone was observed once. V gene TRBV11-2 combines with J gene TRBJ2-3, with 9 bases fitting TRBD2. This CDR3 has 14 amino acids. V lost 2 bases and J lost 4; bases outside the gene matches: 1. The V gene's germline CDR1 is SGHAT and CDR2 FQNNGV. The CDR3 nucleotides read TGTGCCAGCAGCTTACTAGCGGGGCCAGATACGCAGTATTTT. Amino acid sequence: CASSLLAGPDTQYF.

V and J are TRBV6-6 and TRBJ2-7, with 9 bases that match TRBD1. In germline, CDR1 is MNHNY, CDR2 SVGAGI (reference sequence). There are 13 residues in the CDR3. The V and J ends lost 8 bases and 3 bases, in that order; junction bases with no gene match: 5. CDR3 loop: CASGRGQGYEQYF. The DNA of the CDR3 is TGTGCCAGCGGCCGGGGACAGGGCTACGAGCAGTACTTC.

This clone has just a few counts. J is TRBJ1-2 and V is TRBV27; D gene ambiguous. The CDR3 has 14 amino acids. Trimming cost V 5 bases and J 4 bases, with 14 bases left between them. The germline V gene encodes CDR1 MNHEY and CDR2 SMNVEV (reference sequence). CDR3 sequence: CASSKTPAVYGYTF. CDR3 bases: TGTGCCAGCAGTAAAACCCCTGCAGTCTATGGCTACACCTTC.

The J gene is TRBJ2-2, the V gene TRBV19, with D tentatively TRBD2 (5 bases). The germline V gene encodes CDR1 LNHDA and CDR2 SQIVND (reference sequence). Between the trimmed V and J ends, which lost 7 bases and 6 bases, there was a span of 21 bases. This CDR3 is built from 16 residues. The CDR3 DNA sequence: TGTGCCAGTAAGCGGTCCAACACGATCGGTTCCGGGGAGCTGTTTTTT. Translation: CASKRSNTIGSGELFF.

The chain has TRBV28 and TRBJ1-3, with 8 bases lining up with TRBD1. With V trimmed by 5 bases and J by 0 bases, 9 bases remained unmatched. The CDR3 runs 17 residues. Looked up from germline, CDR1 is MDHEN and CDR2 is SYDVKM. DNA for the CDR3: TGTGCCAGCAGTAGCGGGACAGGCCCCCTCTCTGGAAACACCATATATTTT. Residues: CASSSGTGPLSGNTIYF.